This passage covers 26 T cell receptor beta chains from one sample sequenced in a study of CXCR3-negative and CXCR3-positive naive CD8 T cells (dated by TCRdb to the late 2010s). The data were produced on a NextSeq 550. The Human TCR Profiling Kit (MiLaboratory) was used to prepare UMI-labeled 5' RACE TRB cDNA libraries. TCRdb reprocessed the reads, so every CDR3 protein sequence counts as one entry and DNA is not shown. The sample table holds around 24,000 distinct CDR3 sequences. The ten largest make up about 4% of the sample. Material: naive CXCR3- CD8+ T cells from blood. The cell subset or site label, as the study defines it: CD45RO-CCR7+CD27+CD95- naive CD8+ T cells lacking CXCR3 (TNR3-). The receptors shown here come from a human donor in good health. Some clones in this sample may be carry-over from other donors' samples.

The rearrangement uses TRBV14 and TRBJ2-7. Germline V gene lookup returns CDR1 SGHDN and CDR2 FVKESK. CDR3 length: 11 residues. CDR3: CASSQGYEQYF. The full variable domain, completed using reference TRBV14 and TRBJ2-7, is EAGVTQFPSHSVIEKGQTVTLRCDPISGHDNLYWYRRVMGKEIKFLLHFVKESKQDESGMPNNRFLAERTGGTYSTLKVQPAELEDSGVYFCASSQGYEQYFGPGTRLTVT.

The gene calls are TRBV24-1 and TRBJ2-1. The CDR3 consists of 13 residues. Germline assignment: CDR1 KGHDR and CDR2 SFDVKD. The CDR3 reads CATSDLPYNEQFF.

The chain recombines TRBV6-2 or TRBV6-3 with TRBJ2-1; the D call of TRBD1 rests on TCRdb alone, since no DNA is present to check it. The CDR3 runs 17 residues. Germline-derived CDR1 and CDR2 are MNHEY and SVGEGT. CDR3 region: CASSWGGAFSSYNEQFF.

The CDR3 sequence: CSVEEAGLQYF. The chain has TRBV29-1 and TRBJ2-7; TCRdb's D call of TRBD2 is untestable without DNA. The CDR3 loop spans 11 amino acids. Per germline, CDR1 SQVTM and CDR2 ANQGSEA.

CDR3 residues: CSVEDGYNSPLHF. The chain is built from TRBV29-1 and TRBJ1-6. Germline assignment: CDR1 SQVTM and CDR2 ANQGSEA. This CDR3 has 13 amino acids. The full variable domain, its missing parts supplied by reference TRBV29-1 and TRBJ1-6, is SAVISQKPSRDICQRGTSLTIQCQVDSQVTMMFWYRQQPGQSLTLIATANQGSEATYESGFVIDKFPISRPNLTFSTLTVSNMSPEDSSIYLCSVEDGYNSPLHFGNGTRLTVT.

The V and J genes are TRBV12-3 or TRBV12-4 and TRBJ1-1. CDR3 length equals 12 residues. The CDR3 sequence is CATQSGLTVAFF.

The CDR3 protein is CASSYLTTGPFNSGANVLTF. This chain uses TRBV6-2 or TRBV6-3 with TRBJ2-6; TCRdb designates TRBD1, a call that cannot be tested without DNA. The V gene's germline CDR1 is MNHEY and CDR2 SVGEGT. The CDR3 consists of 20 residues.

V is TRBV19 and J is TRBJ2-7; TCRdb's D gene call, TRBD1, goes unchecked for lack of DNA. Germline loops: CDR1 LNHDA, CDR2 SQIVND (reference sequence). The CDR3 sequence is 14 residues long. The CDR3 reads CASSIARGGNEQYF.

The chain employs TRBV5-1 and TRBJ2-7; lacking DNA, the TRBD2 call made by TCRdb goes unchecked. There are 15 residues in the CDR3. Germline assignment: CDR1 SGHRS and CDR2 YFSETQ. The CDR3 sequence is CASSLGQGLSYEQYF.

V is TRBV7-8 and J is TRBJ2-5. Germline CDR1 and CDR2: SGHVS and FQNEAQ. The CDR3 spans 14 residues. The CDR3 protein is CASSLEWEQETQYF.

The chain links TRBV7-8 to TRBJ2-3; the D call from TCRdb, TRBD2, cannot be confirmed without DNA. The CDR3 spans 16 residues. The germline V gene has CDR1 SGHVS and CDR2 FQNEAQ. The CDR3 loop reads CASSNLAGLGADTQYF.

CDR3 protein: CASSSTGGVTEAFF. This chain connects TRBV7-2 to TRBJ1-1; checking the TCRdb D call of TRBD1 is not possible without DNA. The length of the CDR3 is 14 residues. Germline-derived CDR1 and CDR2 are SGHTA and FQGNSA.

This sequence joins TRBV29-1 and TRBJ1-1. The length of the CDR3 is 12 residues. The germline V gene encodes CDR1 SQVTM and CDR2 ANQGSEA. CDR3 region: CGVRLMNTEAFF. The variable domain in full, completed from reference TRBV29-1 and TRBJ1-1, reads SAVISQKPSRDICQRGTSLTIQCQVDSQVTMMFWYRQQPGQSLTLIATANQGSEATYESGFVIDKFPISRPNLTFSTLTVSNMSPEDSSIYLCGVRLMNTEAFFGQGTRLTVV.

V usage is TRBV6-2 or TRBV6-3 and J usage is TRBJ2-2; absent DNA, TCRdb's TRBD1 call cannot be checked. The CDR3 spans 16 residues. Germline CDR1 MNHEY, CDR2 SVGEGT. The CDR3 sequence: CASSQKTGKNTGELFF.

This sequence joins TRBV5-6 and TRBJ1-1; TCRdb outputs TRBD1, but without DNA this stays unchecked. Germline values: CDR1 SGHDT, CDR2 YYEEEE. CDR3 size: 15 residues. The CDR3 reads CASSFLQGSNTEAFF.

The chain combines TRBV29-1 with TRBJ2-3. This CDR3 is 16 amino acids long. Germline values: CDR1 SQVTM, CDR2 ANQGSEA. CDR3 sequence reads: CSVEDLPTLTSDTQYF.

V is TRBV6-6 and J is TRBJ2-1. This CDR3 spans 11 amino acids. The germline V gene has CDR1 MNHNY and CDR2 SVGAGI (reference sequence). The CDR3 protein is CASSLAREQFF.

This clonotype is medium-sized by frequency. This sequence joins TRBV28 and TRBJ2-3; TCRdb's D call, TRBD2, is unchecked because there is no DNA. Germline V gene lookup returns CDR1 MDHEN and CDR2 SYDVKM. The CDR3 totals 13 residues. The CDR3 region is CASSLRGPDTQYF.

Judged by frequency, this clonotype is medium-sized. The CDR3 region is CSARDLSGGPYEQYF. V and J are TRBV20-1 and TRBJ2-7; as DNA is missing, the TRBD1 call by TCRdb cannot be tested. The CDR3 totals 15 residues. CDR1 is DFQATT and CDR2 is SNEGSKA in the germline V gene (reference sequence).

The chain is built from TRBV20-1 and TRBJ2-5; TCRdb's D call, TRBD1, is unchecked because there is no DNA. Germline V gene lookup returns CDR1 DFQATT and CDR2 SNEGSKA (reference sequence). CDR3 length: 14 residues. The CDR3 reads CSARGGQDQETQYF.

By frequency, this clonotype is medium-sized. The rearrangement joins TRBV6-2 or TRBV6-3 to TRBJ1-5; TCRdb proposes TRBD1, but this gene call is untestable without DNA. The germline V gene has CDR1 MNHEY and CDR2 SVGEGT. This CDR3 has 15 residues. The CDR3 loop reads CASSLDREGDQPQHF.

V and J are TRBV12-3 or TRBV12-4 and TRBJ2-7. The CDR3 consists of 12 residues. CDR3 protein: CASSVTVYEQYF.

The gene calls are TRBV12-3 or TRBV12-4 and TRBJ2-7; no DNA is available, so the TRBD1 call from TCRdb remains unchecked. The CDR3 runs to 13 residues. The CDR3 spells CASSWDTLYEQYF.

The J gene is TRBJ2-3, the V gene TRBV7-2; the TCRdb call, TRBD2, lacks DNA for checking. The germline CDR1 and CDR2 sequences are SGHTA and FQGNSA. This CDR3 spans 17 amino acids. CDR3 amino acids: CASSSGLAGLFPDTQYF.

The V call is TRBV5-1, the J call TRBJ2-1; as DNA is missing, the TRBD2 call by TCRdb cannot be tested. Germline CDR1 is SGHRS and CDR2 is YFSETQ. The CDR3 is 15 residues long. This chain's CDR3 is CASSYGTSNYNEQFF.

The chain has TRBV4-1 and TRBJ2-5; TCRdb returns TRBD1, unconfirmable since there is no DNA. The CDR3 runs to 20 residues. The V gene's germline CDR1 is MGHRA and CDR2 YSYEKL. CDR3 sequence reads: CASSQDRERGLFLSQETQYF.